The clone carrying this T cell receptor (beta chain) was seen repeatedly, ten times or more. Antigen specificity is unknown. CDR3 size: 13 residues. Germline-derived CDR1 and CDR2 are MNHNY and SVGAGI (reference sequence). V lost 10 bases to trimming and J lost 5 bases; unmatched junction nucleotides: 6. The sample originates from a study of response to subunit inactivated influenza vaccine. Each CDR3 protein is one row after TCRdb ran MiXCR on the RT-PCR reads. The sample includes 540,000 or so distinct CDR3 sequences, roughly 13% of them seen just once. The study, taken as a whole, reports: The authors proposed limited new T cell recruitment per seasonal influenza vaccination.

The source material was PBMCs from blood, sampled roughly 46 days after vaccination. The clonotype originates from a man aged 50-59 years who received an inactivated influenza vaccine. V usage is TRBV6-6 and J usage is TRBJ2-7; the match to TRBD1 covers 12 bases. The CDR3 coding sequence is TGTGCCACCTGGGACAGGGGGCGAGACGAGCAGTACTTC. This gives the protein CATWDRGRDEQYF.